The 20 T cell receptor beta chains below all came from one sample that was sequenced in a study of T cell clonality in common variable immunodeficiency. The repertoire was sequenced with immunoSEQ multiplex PCR; TCRdb's copy has only in-frame clones and lacks some. The sample holds about 35,000 clones, and no clone turns up only once. Sequencing input: peripheral blood mononuclear cells. These TCRs come from a person between 18 and 75 years old in good health.

This clone was recorded many times. The CDR3 end falls 3 residues outside the read, so it is completed with the germline J gene. The V call is TRBV20-1, the J call TRBJ2-7; TRBD2 matches at 8 bases. CDR3 size: 15 residues. V dropped 0 bases and J dropped 3; count of bases not matched to a gene: 7. CDR1 DFQATT and CDR2 SNEGSKA come from the germline V gene (reference sequence). The CDR3 DNA, read in part, is TGCAGTGCTAGAGATCGTGCCAGCGGGAGCTACGAG. Amino acids: CSARDRASGSYE. The full-length CDR3 reads as CSARDRASGSYEQYF.

This clone has at least ten counts. This CDR3 reads CASSRQDRVTYEQYF. The covered CDR3 bases are TGTGCCAGCTCACGCCAAGACAGGGTAACGTACGAG. The chain has TRBV18 and TRBJ2-7, with 7 bases identical to TRBD1. Read sequence stops 3 residues before the CDR3 end, and the germline J gene provides the missing end. Germline CDR1 and CDR2: KGHSH and LQKENI. V trimming: 4 bases; J trimming: 4 bases; junction bases outside the gene matches: 10. The CDR3 totals 15 residues.

At least ten counts were recorded for this clone. Read data end 3 residues before the CDR3 end; the end is taken from the germline J gene. The genes are TRBV20-1 and TRBJ2-7, with 10 nucleotides matching TRBD2. Germline lookup yields CDR1 DFQATT and CDR2 SNEGSKA (reference sequence). The CDR3 is 14 residues long. V shed 1 base and J 3 bases; nucleotides not matched to a gene: 3. The CDR3 DNA, read in part, is TGCAGTGCTAGAGTGGCTAGCGGGAGCTACGAG. Its protein product is CSARVASGSYE. From start to end, the CDR3 is CSARVASGSYEQYF.

This clone showed up many times. The CDR3 end falls 3 residues outside the read, so it is completed with the germline J gene. The chain uses TRBV4-1 and TRBJ2-4, with TRBD2 matching over 9 bases. Unmatched junction bases numbered 8, after V lost 4 bases and J lost 1 base. Germline CDR1 and CDR2: MGHRA and YSYEKL. This CDR3 is built from 17 residues. The CDR3 DNA, read in part, is TGCGCCAGCAGCCTAGCGGGAGCTATTGGGGCCAAAAACATT. Protein product: CASSLAGAIGAKNI. The full CDR3 reads CASSLAGAIGAKNIQYF.

With regard to this clone: The read falls 3 residues short of the CDR3 end, and the missing part is taken from the germline J gene. The gene calls are TRBV7-9 and TRBJ2-2; D is possibly TRBD1 (6 bases). The CDR3 runs 15 residues. Trimming shortened V by 3 bases and J by 2 bases, and 10 bases separated the two germline ends. Germline values: CDR1 SEHNR, CDR2 FQNEAQ (reference sequence). CDR3 region: CASSFRDTNTGELFF. CDR3 DNA (partial): TGTGCCAGCAGCTTCCGGGACACTAACACCGGGGAG.

This clone was seen at least ten times. Read coverage stops 3 residues before the CDR3 terminus; the germline J gene supplies the remainder. The gene calls are TRBV6-2 or TRBV6-3 and TRBJ2-3; 7 nucleotides align to TRBD2. The CDR3 length is 14 residues. Germline V gives CDR1 MNHEY, CDR2 SVGEGT. Germline trimming cut 6 bases from V and 2 bases from J; bases unmatched to any gene: 5. CDR3 DNA (partial): TGTGCCAGCAGATGGACTAGGGACACAGATACG. Protein sequence: CASRWTRDTDT. The entire CDR3 protein is CASRWTRDTDTQYF.

This clone was observed many times. The sequenced part of the CDR3 DNA is TGCGCCAGCAGCTTTCAAGGGGGATTTGGTCAGCCC. It is translated as CASSFQGGFGQP. The entire CDR3 reads CASSFQGGFGQPQHF. V and J are TRBV5-1 and TRBJ1-5, with D maybe TRBD1 (6 bases). The CDR3 extends 3 residues past the end of the read, so its final part is completed from the germline J gene. Germline CDR1 is SGHRS and CDR2 is YFSETQ. This CDR3 comprises 15 residues. Trimming removed 2 bases from V and 6 bases from J, with 15 bases in between.

Ten or more counts support this clone. The sequenced fragment ends 3 residues before the CDR3 boundary, so the rest is inferred from the germline J gene. The rearrangement links TRBV29-1 to TRBJ1-1; 7 nucleotides agree with TRBD1. Germline CDR1 SQVTM, CDR2 ANQGSEA. The CDR3 length is 12 residues. The V gene end was trimmed by 8 bases and the J gene end by 4 bases; junction bases not matched to a gene: 7. The CDR3 loop is CSTYRGITEAFF. The sequenced CDR3 bases are TGCAGCACTTACAGGGGTATCACTGAA.

This clone showed up many times. The sequenced fragment ends 3 residues before the CDR3 boundary, so the rest is inferred from the germline J gene. This rearrangement joins TRBV11-2 to TRBJ2-3; weak D call: TRBD2 (5 bases). The CDR3 totals 14 residues. Germline CDR1 and CDR2: SGHAT and FQNNGV. The ends were cut back, 5 bases at V and 2 bases at J, with 11 bases in the middle. The sequenced part of the CDR3 DNA is TGTGCCAGCAGCATGACTACCCTCACAGATACG. It codes for CASSMTTLTDT. The entire CDR3 protein reads CASSMTTLTDTQYF.

This clone has at least ten counts. The read halts 3 residues ahead of the CDR3 end, with the missing end drawn from the germline J gene. The rearrangement uses TRBV5-5 and TRBJ1-2; no firm D call. Deletions cut 0 bases from V and 4 bases from J, with 10 bases between. CDR1 is SGHKS and CDR2 is YYEKEE in the germline V gene (reference sequence). The CDR3 spans 14 residues. The CDR3 region is CASSLVVTGYGYTF. The covered CDR3 bases are TGTGCCAGCAGCTTGGTGGTGACGGGCTATGGC.

This clone was seen at least ten times. The read terminates 3 residues before the CDR3 end, so the remaining end is supplied by the germline J gene. The V gene is TRBV9, the J gene TRBJ1-2; D is possibly TRBD1 (5 bases). CDR3 length: 16 residues. Per germline, CDR1 SGDLS and CDR2 YYNGEE. V lost 3 bases, J lost 4 bases, and 19 bases lay in between. CDR3 loop: CASSAGTAPGGYGYTF. The part of the CDR3 DNA that was read is TGTGCCAGCAGCGCGGGGACTGCTCCCGGAGGCTATGGC.

This clone was recorded many times. The read halts 3 residues ahead of the CDR3 end, with the missing end drawn from the germline J gene. The chain carries TRBV19 and TRBJ2-2; D is possibly TRBD2 (7 bases). The germline V and J ends were trimmed by 11 bases and 7 bases, with 23 bases remaining between them. Looked up from germline, CDR1 is LNHDA and CDR2 is SQIVND (reference sequence). The CDR3 totals 15 residues. The DNA read from the CDR3 is TGTGCCCGGGGAGGGTCAGGGGTGGGGGTCGGGGAG. It is translated as CARGGSGVGVGE. The full CDR3 reads CARGGSGVGVGELFF.

CDR3 amino acids: CASSLGLAANNEQFF. The DNA read from the CDR3 is TGTGCCAGCAGCCTCGGACTAGCGGCCAACAATGAG. V is TRBV11-3 and J is TRBJ2-1, with 10 bases identical to TRBD2. The sequenced fragment ends 3 residues before the CDR3 boundary, so the rest is inferred from the germline J gene. The CDR3 contains 15 residues. Trimming at V came to 5 bases and at J to 5 bases, leaving 6 bases not matched to a gene. Germline CDR1 SGHNT, CDR2 YENEEA.

This clone was detected many times. The DNA read from the CDR3 is TGCAGTGCTAGGGGGACAGGGAGGTCACCC. It is translated as CSARGTGRSP. The entire CDR3 is CSARGTGRSPLHF. The V gene is TRBV20-1, the J gene TRBJ1-6; TRBD1 aligns across 9 bases. The read falls 3 residues short of the CDR3 end, and the missing part is taken from the germline J gene. Trimming removed 3 bases from V and 10 bases from J; junction bases left unmatched: 4. The CDR3 length is 13 residues. CDR1 and CDR2 (germline): DFQATT, SNEGSKA (reference sequence).

In its sample, this clone was seen many times. The read falls 3 residues short of the CDR3 end, and the missing part is taken from the germline J gene. V is TRBV7-9 and J is TRBJ2-1; 7 nucleotides match TRBD1. Germline V gene lookup returns CDR1 SEHNR and CDR2 FQNEAQ (reference sequence). The trim removed 1 base at V and 4 bases at J, leaving 4 bases unmatched. The CDR3 runs to 15 residues. CDR3 loop: CASSLVGGRYNEQFF. Partial CDR3 DNA: TGTGCCAGCAGCTTAGTAGGGGGCAGATACAATGAG.

This clone has ten or more counts. The read gets to within 3 residues of the CDR3 end, and the germline J gene fills in the rest. The chain uses TRBV14 and TRBJ2-1; 10 bases fit TRBD1. The CDR3 has 16 residues. V lost 4 bases and J lost 3; bases outside the gene matches: 6. The germline CDR1 and CDR2 sequences are SGHDN and FVKESK. The CDR3 loop is CASSPQTGGFYNEQFF. The CDR3 DNA, read in part, is TGTGCCAGCAGCCCCCAGACAGGGGGCTTCTACAATGAG.

This clone showed up many times. The read terminates 3 residues ahead of where the CDR3 ends, so the germline J gene completes it. V is TRBV7-2 and J is TRBJ2-7; D remains ambiguous. Germline V gene data show CDR1 as SGHTA and CDR2 as FQGNSA. Trimming pared 2 bases from V and 4 bases from J, leaving 3 bases between. The CDR3 length is 11 residues. Incomplete CDR3 DNA: TGTGCCAGCAGCTTATCATACGAG. It translates to CASSLSYE. The whole CDR3 region reads CASSLSYEQYF. Complete variable domain (other parts from reference TRBV7-2 and TRBJ2-7): GAGVSQSPSNKVTEKGKDVELRCDPISGHTALYWYRQSLGQGLEFLIYFQGNSAPDKSGLPSDRFSAERTGGSVSTLTIQRTQQEDSAVYLCASSLSYEQYFGPGTRLTVT.

This clone showed up many times. The DNA ends 3 residues before the CDR3 does, and the rest of the CDR3 is filled in from the germline J gene. This chain links TRBV12-3 or TRBV12-4 with TRBJ2-7, with TRBD1 matching 11 bases. Trimming removed 6 bases from V and 3 bases from J; junction bases left unmatched: 10. This CDR3 is 16 amino acids long. The DNA read from the CDR3 is TGTGCCAGCAGACGGATGACCGGGACAGGGGGCTACGAG. It yields the protein CASRRMTGTGGYE. From start to end, the CDR3 is CASRRMTGTGGYEQYF.

There are many counts of this clone. From the germline J gene comes the end of the CDR3, since the read stops 3 residues before it. The rearrangement joins TRBV5-1 to TRBJ1-4; D gene uncertain. Germline-derived CDR1 and CDR2 are SGHRS and YFSETQ. Trimming cost V 7 bases and J 0 bases, with 10 bases left between them. This CDR3 comprises 14 residues. The CDR3 bases that were read are TGCGCCAGCGCCTTAGAAGCAACTAATGAAAAA. This translates into CASALEATNEK. The entire CDR3 protein reads CASALEATNEKLFF.

This clone has a count of ten or more. From the germline J gene comes the end of the CDR3, since the read stops 3 residues before it. The chain employs TRBV5-1 and TRBJ2-7; 12 bases map to TRBD2. With 0 bases clipped from V and 5 bases from J, the junction kept 9 bases outside the gene matches. Looked up from germline, CDR1 is SGHRS and CDR2 is YFSETQ. The CDR3 sequence is 17 residues long. Partial CDR3 DNA: TGCGCCAGCAGCTTGGGGTCGACTAGCGGGAGTCCGGACGAG. Encoded protein: CASSLGSTSGSPDE. The full CDR3 reads CASSLGSTSGSPDEQYF.